This TCR beta chain appears in the sequencing data of a study of OX40 agonist ivuxolimab in advanced cancers. About the research overall: The drug used for patients, ivuxolimab, was an agonistic anti-OX40 (CD134) antibody. Cancers in dose escalation were hepatocellular, melanoma, renal cell and head and neck.

The protocol was immunoSEQ multiplex PCR, while the TCRdb copy is restricted to in-frame clones and leaves out a portion. The data show 72,000 or so clones, nearly 90% seen once. Overall study results and limits: On average, CD8+ T cells showed a greater number of expanded clones than CD4+.

Germline values: CDR1 ENHRY, CDR2 SYGVKD. The CDR3 loop spans 14 amino acids. The V gene lost 2 bases and the J gene lost 1 base, with 9 bases spanning the gap. Sampling times: baseline, cycle 4 day 1, cycle 7 day 1. Note on this clone: What it binds is unknown.

Sequenced here: CD4+ or CD8+ T cells sorted from blood, sampled in a trial of the OX40 agonist ivuxolimab. This clonotype was obtained from an adult with an advanced solid tumor such as melanoma, head and neck, liver or kidney cancer. V gene TRBV10-3 combines with J gene TRBJ2-7, with unresolved D. CDR3 DNA sequence: TGTGCCATCAGTGAGGCGCTTACGTCCTACGAGCAGTACTTC. Residues: CAISEALTSYEQYF.